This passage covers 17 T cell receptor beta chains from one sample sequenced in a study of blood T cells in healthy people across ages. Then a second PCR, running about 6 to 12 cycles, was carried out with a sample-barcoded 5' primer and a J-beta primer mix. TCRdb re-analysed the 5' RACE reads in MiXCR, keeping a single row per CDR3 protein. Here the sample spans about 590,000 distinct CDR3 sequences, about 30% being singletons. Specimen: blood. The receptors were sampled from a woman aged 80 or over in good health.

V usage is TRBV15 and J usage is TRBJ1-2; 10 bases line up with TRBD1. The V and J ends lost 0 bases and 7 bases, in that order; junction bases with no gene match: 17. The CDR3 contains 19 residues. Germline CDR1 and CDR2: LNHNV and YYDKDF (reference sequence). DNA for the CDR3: TGTGCCACCAGCAGAGATGATCCGGGACAGGGGCTAACTAGGGGTGGCTACACCTTC. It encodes CATSRDDPGQGLTRGGYTF.

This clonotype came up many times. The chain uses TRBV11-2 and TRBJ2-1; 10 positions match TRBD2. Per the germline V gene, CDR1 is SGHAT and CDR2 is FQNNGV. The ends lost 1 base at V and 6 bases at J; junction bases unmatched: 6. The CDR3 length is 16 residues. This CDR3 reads CASSLGAGGRGNEQFF. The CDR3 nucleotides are TGTGCCAGCAGCTTAGGAGCGGGGGGGAGAGGCAATGAGCAGTTCTTC.

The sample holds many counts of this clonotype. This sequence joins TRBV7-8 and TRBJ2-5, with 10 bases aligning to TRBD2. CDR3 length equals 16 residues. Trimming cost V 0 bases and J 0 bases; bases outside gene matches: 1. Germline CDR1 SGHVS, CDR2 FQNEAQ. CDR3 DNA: TGTGCCAGCAGCTTAGCACTAGCGGGGTACCAAGAGACCCAGTACTTC. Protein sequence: CASSLALAGYQETQYF.

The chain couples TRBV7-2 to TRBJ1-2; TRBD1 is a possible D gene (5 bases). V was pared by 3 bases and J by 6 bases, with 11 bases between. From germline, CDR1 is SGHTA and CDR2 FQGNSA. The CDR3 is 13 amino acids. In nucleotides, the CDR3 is TGTGCCAGCAGCTTTCGCCAGGGTGATGGCTACACCTTC. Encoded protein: CASSFRQGDGYTF. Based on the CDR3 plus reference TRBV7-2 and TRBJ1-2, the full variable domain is GAGVSQSPSNKVTEKGKDVELRCDPISGHTALYWYRQSLGQGLEFLIYFQGNSAPDKSGLPSDRFSAERTGGSVSTLTIQRTQQEDSAVYLCASSFRQGDGYTFGSGTRLTVV.

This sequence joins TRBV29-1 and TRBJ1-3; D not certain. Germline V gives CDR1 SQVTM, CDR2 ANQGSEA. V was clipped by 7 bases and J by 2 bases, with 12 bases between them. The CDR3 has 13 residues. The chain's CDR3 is CSGEHGPGNTIYF. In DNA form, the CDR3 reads TGCAGCGGGGAACACGGGCCTGGAAACACCATATATTTT.

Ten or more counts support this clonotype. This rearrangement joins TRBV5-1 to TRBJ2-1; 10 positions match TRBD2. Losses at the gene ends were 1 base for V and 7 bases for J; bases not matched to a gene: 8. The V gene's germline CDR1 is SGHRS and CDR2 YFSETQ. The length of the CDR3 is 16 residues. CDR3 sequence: CASSLPVAGGLNEQFF. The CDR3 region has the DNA TGCGCCAGCAGCTTGCCCGTAGCGGGGGGTTTGAATGAGCAGTTCTTC.

The CDR3 spells CSARASGGPGEGQFF. In DNA, the CDR3 is TGCAGTGCTAGAGCGTCGGGAGGGCCCGGTGAGGGGCAGTTCTTC. V is TRBV20-1 and J is TRBJ2-1; 8 nucleotides line up with TRBD2. The junction had 14 bases not matched to a gene; V was cut back by 1 base and J by 12 bases. The CDR3 is 15 residues long. The germline CDR1 and CDR2 sequences are DFQATT and SNEGSKA (reference sequence).

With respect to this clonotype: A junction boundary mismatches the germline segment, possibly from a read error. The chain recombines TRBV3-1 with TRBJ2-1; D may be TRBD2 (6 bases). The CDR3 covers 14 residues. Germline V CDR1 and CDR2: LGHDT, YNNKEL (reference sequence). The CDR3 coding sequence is TGTGCCAGCAACCAAACCCCTAGCCGGGAGACCCAGTTCTTC. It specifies CASNQTPSRETQFF.

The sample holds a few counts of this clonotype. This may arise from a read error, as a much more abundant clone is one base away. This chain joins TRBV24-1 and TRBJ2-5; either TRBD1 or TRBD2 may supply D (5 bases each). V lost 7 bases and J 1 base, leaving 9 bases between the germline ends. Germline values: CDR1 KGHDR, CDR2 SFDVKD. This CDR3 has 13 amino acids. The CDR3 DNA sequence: TGTGCCACCAGGGATGGGGGCCAAGAGACCCAGTACTTC. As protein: CATRDGGQETQYF.

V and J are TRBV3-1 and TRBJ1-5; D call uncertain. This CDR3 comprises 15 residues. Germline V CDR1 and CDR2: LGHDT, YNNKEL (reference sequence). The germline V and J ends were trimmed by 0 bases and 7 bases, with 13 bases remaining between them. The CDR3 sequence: CASSQDGLDGQPQHF. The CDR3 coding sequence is TGTGCCAGCAGCCAAGATGGATTGGATGGGCAGCCCCAGCATTTT.

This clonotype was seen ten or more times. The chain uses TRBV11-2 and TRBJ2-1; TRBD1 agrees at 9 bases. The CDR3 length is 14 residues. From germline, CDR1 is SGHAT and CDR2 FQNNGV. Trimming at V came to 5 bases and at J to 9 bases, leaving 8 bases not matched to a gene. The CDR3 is CASSQITGGGEQFF. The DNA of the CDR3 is TGTGCCAGCAGCCAGATTACAGGGGGCGGTGAGCAGTTCTTC.

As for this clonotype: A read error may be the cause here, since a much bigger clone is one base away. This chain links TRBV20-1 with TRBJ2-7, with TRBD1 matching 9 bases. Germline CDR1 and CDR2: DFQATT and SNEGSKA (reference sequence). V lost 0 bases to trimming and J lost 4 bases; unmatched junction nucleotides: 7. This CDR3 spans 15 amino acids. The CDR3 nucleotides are TGCAGTGCTAGAGAGGGGGACAGGGACTCATACGAGCAGTACTTC. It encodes CSAREGDRDSYEQYF.

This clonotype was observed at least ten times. The CDR3 region has the DNA TGCGCCAGCCTCCCTGGGACATCACGAGAGACCCAGTACTTC. Translating gives CASLPGTSRETQYF. V gene TRBV5-1 combines with J gene TRBJ2-5, with a tentative D call TRBD1 (6 bases). Trimming removed 7 bases at V and 4 bases at J, with 17 bases between. From germline, CDR1 is SGHRS and CDR2 YFSETQ. The CDR3 has 14 residues.

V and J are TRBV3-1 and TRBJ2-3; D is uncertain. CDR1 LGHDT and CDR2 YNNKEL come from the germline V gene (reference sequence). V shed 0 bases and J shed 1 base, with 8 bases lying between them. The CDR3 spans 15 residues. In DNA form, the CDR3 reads TGTGCCAGCAGCCAAGATCCAGAACGCACAGATACGCAGTATTTT. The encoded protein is CASSQDPERTDTQYF.

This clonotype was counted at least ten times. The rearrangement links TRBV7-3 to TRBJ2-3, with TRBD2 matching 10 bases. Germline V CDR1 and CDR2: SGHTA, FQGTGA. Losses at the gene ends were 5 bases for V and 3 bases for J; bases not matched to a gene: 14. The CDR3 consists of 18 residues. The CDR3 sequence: CASSLKAGGPLFTDTQYF. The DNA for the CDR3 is TGTGCCAGCAGCCTGAAAGCGGGGGGGCCTTTATTTACAGATACGCAGTATTTT. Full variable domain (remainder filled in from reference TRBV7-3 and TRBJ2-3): GAGVSQTPSNKVTEKGKYVELRCDPISGHTALYWYRQSLGQGPEFLIYFQGTGAADDSGLPNDRFFAVRPEGSVSTLKIQRTERGDSAVYLCASSLKAGGPLFTDTQYFGPGTRLTVL.

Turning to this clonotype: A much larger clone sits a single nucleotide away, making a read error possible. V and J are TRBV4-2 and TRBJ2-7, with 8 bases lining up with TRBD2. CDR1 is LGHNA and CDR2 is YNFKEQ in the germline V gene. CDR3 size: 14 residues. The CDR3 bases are TGTGCCAGCAGCAAAAGCGGGAGTACCTACGGGCAGTACTTC. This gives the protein CASSKSGSTYGQYF.

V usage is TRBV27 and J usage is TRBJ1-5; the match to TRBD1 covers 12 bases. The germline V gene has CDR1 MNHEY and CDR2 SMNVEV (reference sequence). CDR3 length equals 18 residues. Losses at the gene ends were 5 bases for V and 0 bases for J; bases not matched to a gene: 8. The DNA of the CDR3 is TGTGCCAGCAGTCTGAGGGACAGGGGGCCAAATAGCAATCAGCCCCAGCATTTT. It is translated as CASSLRDRGPNSNQPQHF.